This T cell receptor beta chain was recovered during a study of Ad26.COV2.S vaccination and SARS-CoV-2 variants. Described treatment: some 20 received Ad26.COV2.S at low or high dose, single or two shots; about 5 received placebo; per-sample allocation not given. Sampling occurred on day 63 after the first vaccine or placebo injection. Some clones are missing from TCRdb's copy, which holds only in-frame ones; the method was immunoSEQ multiplex PCR. The sample contains roughly 350,000 clones, around 89% of which appear only once. V was pared by 0 bases and J by 0 bases, with 9 bases between. The CDR3 is made up of 17 amino acids. In germline, CDR1 is LGHNA, CDR2 YNFKEQ.

Sequencing was performed on peripheral blood, taken in a trial of Ad26.COV2.S vaccine versus placebo. The J gene is TRBJ1-6, the V gene TRBV4-2; D gene ambiguous. This clonotype was obtained from a person between 18 and 60 years old who received the Ad26.COV2.S COVID-19 vaccine or a placebo. CDR3 in amino acids: CASSQEGRFSYNSPLHF. The CDR3 region has the DNA TGTGCCAGCAGCCAAGAAGGCAGGTTCTCCTATAATTCACCCCTCCACTTT.